This T cell receptor beta chain was observed in a study of cytomegalovirus exposure and HLA in healthy donors. Regarding the study as a whole: Cytomegalovirus status was reportedly diagnosed by the classifier with high specificity and sensitivity. There were some V segments, including TRBV6-2 and TRBV6-3, excluded as indistinguishable.

For this clone: The antigen is unknown.

Whereas donors were nominally healthy upon sampling, unrecorded immune exposures were probable. 60 Vbeta and 13 Jbeta primers were used in PCR. The table came from immunoSEQ multiplex PCR; TCRdb's copy has only in-frame clones and leaves some out. This table has roughly 150,000 clones, roughly 80% appearing once. The V and J ends lost 5 bases and 0 bases, in that order; junction bases with no gene match: 3. CDR1 SEHNR and CDR2 FQNEAQ come from the germline V gene (reference sequence). This CDR3 is 15 amino acids long. V and J are TRBV7-9 and TRBJ1-1, with 10 bases that match TRBD1. Sequencing was done on a sample of PBMCs. The TCR sequence derives from a man over 45 in good health and CMV-seropositive. The CDR3 loop reads CASSGGTGVNTEAFF. Here the CDR3 DNA reads TGTGCCAGCAGCGGAGGGACAGGGGTGAACACTGAAGCTTTCTTT.